The clone carrying this T cell receptor beta chain was counted once. What it binds is not known. Researchers divided each subset's genomic DNA evenly across several immunoSEQ plates. The DNA input per sorted-subset replicate PCR was about 180 ng, corresponding to tens of thousands of T cell genomes. Using immunoSEQ multiplex PCR, the repertoire was profiled, and TCRdb retains in-frame clones only, with some absent. The table records about 2 million clones, around 96% of them present only once. Germline assignment: CDR1 MDHEN and CDR2 SYDVKM. The length of the CDR3 is 14 residues. Trimming cost V 6 bases and J 5 bases, with 13 bases left between them. The sample belongs to a study of shared clonotypes between healthy human individuals. Notes on the study in general: Tissues were not sampled, only blood, and their repertoires likely differ.

In the naive CD8 group, cells lacked CD45RO and were positively selected for CCR7, so terminally differentiated effector memory CD45RA+ cells were left out. This TCR was recovered from a man younger than 30 in good health. V gene TRBV28 combines with J gene TRBJ1-4; D might be TRBD1 (5 bases). Sequencing input: naive CD8+ T cells sorted from blood. The CDR3 DNA is TGTGCCAGCAGGATCAACAGGAAAAATGAAAAACTGTTTTTT. The encoded protein is CASRINRKNEKLFF.